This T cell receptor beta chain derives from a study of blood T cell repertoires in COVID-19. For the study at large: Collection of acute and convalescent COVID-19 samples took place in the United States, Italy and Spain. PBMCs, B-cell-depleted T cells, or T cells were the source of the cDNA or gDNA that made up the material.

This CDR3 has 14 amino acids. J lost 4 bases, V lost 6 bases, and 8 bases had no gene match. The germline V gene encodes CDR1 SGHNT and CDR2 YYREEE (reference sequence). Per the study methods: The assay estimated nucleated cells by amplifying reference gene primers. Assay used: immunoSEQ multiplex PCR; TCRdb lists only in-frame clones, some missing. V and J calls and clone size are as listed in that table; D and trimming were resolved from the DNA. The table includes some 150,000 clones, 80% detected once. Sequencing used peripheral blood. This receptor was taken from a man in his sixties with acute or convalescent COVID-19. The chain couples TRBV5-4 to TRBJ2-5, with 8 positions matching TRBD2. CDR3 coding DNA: TGTGCCAGCACCCCGGGACTAGATGCAGAGACCCAGTACTTC. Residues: CASTPGLDAETQYF.